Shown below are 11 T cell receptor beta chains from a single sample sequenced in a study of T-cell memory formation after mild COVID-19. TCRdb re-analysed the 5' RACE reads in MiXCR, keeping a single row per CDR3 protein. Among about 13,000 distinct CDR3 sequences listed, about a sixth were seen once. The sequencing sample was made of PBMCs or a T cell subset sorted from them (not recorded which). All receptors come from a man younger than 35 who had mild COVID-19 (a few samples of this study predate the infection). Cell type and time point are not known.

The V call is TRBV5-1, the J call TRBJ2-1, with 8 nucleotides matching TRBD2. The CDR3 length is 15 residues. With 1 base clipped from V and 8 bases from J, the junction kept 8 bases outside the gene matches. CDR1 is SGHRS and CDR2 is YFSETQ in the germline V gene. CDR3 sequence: CASSLTSGDFDEQFF. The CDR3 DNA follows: TGCGCCAGCAGCTTGACTAGCGGTGACTTCGATGAGCAGTTCTTC.

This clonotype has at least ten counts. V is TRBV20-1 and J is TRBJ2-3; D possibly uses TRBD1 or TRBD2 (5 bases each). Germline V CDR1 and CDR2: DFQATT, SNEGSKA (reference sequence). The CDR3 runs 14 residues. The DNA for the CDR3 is TGCAGCTCGCTGAGGGGAATAGGGACAGATACGCAGTATTTT. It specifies CSSLRGIGTDTQYF.

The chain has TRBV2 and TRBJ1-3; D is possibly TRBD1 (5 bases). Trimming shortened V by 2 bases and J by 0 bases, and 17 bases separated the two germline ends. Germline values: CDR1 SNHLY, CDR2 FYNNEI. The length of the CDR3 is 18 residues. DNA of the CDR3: TGTGCCAGCAGTGAAAGGTGGGGCAGCGTCCTCTCTGGAAACACCATATATTTT. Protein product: CASSERWGSVLSGNTIYF.

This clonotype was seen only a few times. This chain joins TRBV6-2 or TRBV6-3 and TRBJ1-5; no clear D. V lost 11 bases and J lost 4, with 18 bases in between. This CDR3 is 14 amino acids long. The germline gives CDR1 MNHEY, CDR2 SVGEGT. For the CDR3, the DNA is TGTGCCGTAAACGCCATACGTGGAAATCAGCCCCAGCATTTT. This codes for CAVNAIRGNQPQHF.

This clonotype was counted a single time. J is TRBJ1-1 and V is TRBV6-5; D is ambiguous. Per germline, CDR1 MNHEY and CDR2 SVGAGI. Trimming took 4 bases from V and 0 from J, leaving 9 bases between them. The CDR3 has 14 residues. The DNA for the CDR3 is TGTGCCAGCAGTTCGGATGGTGTGAACACTGAAGCTTTCTTT. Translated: CASSSDGVNTEAFF.

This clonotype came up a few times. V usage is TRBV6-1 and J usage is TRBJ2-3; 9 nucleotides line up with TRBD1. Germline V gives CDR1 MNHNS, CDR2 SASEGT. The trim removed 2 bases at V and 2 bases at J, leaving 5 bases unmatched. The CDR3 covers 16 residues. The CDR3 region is CASSEWDRALTDTQYF. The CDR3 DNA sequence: TGTGCCAGCAGTGAATGGGACAGGGCGCTCACAGATACGCAGTATTTT.

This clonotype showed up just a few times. This chain's CDR3 is CASSQRLDLNWNTGELFF. The CDR3 DNA is TGTGCCAGCAGCCAAAGACTGGATTTGAATTGGAACACCGGGGAGCTGTTTTTT. This chain joins TRBV3-1 and TRBJ2-2, with no clear D. Between the trimmed V and J ends, which lost 2 bases and 1 base, there was a span of 17 bases. Per the germline V gene, CDR1 is LGHDT and CDR2 is YNNKEL (reference sequence). CDR3 length equals 18 residues. Using reference TRBV3-1 and TRBJ2-2 for the parts outside the CDR3, the full variable domain is DTAVSQTPKYLVTQMGNDKSIKCEQNLGHDTMYWYKQDSKKFLKIMFSYNNKELIINETVPNRFSPKSPDKAHLNLHINSLELGDSAVYFCASSQRLDLNWNTGELFFGEGSRLTVL.

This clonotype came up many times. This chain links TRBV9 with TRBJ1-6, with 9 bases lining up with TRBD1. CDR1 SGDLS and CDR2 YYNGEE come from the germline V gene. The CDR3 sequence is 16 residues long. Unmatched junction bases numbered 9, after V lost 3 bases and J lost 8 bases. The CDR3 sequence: CASSAGAGQGHSPLHF. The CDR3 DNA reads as TGTGCCAGCAGCGCAGGGGCTGGACAGGGGCATTCACCCCTCCACTTT.

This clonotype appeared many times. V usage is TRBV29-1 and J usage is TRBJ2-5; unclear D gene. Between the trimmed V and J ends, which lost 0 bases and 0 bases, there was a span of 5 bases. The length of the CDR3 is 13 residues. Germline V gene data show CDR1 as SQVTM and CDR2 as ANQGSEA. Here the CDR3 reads CSVEDHYQETQYF. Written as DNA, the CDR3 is TGCAGCGTTGAAGACCACTACCAAGAGACCCAGTACTTC.

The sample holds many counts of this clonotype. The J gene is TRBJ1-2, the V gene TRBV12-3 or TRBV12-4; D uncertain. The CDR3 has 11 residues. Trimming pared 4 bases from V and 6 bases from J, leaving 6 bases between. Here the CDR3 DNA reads TGTGCCAGCAGTTCGTGGGATGGCTACACCTTC. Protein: CASSSWDGYTF.

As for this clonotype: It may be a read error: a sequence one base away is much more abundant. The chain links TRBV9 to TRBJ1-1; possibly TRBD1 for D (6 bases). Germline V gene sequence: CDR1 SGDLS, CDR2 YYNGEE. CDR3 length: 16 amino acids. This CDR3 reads CASSVVSWTANTEALF. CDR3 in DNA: TGTGCCAGCAGCGTAGTTTCCTGGACAGCGAACACTGAAGCTTTATTT. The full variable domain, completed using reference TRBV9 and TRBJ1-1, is DSGVTQTPKHLITATGQRVTLRCSPRSGDLSVYWYQQSLDQGLQFLIQYYNGEERAKGNILERFSAQQFPDLHSELNLSSLELGDSALYFCASSVVSWTANTEALFGQGTRLTVV.